This T cell receptor (beta chain) was sequenced for a study of cytomegalovirus exposure and HLA in healthy donors. PCR used 60 Vbeta primers and 13 Jbeta primers. TCRdb's copy holds only in-frame clones and misses some; the assay was immunoSEQ multiplex PCR. The sample has approximately 150,000 clones; 68% are singletons. The sequenced material came from PBMCs. This receptor was obtained from a man in his fifties in good health and CMV-seronegative.

The DNA for the CDR3 is TGTGCCAGCAGTAGTACGACAGGGATAAGGACCGGGGAGCTGTTTTTT. It specifies CASSSTTGIRTGELFF. The chain uses TRBV25-1 and TRBJ2-2; 7 bases are a match to TRBD1. J gave up 5 bases and V 5 bases, and 11 bases lay outside the gene matches. In germline, CDR1 is MGHDK, CDR2 SYGVNS. This CDR3 has 16 amino acids.